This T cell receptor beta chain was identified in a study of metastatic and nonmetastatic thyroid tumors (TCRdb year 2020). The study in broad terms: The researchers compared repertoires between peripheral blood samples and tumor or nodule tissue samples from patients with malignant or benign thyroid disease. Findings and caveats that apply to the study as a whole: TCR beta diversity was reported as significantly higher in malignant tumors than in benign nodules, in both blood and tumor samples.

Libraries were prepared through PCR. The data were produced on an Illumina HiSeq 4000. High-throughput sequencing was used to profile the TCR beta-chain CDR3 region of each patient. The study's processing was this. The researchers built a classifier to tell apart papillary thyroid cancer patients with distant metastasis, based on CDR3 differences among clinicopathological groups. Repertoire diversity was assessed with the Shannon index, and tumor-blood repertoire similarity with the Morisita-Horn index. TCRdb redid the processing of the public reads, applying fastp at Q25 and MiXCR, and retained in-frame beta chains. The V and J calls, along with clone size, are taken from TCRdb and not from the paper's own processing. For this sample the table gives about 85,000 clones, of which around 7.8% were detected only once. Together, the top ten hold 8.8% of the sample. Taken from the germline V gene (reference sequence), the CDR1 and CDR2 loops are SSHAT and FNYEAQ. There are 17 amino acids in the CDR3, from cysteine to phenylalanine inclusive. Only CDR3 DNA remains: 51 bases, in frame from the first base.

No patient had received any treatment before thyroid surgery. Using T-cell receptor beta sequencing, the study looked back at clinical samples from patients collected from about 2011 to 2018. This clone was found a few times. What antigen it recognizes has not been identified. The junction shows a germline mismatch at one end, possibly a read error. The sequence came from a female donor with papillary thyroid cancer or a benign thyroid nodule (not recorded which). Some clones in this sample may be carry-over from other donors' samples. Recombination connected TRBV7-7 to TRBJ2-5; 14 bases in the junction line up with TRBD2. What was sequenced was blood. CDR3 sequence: CASSLGGTSGGQETQYF. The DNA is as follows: TGTGCTAGCAGCTTAGGGGGGACTAGCGGGGGACAAGAGACCCAGTACTTC.